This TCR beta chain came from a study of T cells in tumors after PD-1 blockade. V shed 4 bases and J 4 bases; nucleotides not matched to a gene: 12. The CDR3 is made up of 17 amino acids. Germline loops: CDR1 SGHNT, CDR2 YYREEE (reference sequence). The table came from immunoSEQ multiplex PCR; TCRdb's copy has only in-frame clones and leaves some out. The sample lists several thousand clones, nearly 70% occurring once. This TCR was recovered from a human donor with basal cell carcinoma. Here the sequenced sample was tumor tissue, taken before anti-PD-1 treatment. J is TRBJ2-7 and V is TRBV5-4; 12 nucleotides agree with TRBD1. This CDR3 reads CASSPNPGQGARYEQYF. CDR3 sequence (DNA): TGTGCCAGCAGCCCTAATCCGGGACAGGGGGCCCGGTACGAGCAGTACTTC.